The clone carrying this T cell receptor (beta chain) was counted many times. As part of library construction, unique molecular identifiers were attached to individual cDNA molecules. TCRdb passed the 5' RACE reads through MiXCR, listing each CDR3 protein once. The sample lists tens of thousands of distinct CDR3 sequences; under 14% were seen once. The source of the sample is a study of early T cells in non-severe SARS-CoV-2 infection. CDR3 length equals 15 residues. Germline V CDR1 and CDR2: MNHNY, SVGAGI (reference sequence). V was trimmed by 4 bases and J by 7 bases, leaving 17 bases between them. J is TRBJ1-5 and V is TRBV6-6; D uncertain. The sample consisted of whole blood. The TCR comes from an adult who was a healthcare worker with PCR-confirmed SARS-CoV-2 infection or an uninfected control (not recorded which). The CDR3 bases are TGTGCCAGCAGTTCTTCCGGGCTAACAAGGCAGCCCCAGCATTTT. This gives the protein CASSSSGLTRQPQHF.